This entry features one TCR beta chain sequence. This record comes from a study of T cells in localized non-small cell lung cancer. TCRdb keeps only in-frame clones here, not all; method: immunoSEQ multiplex PCR. Altogether about 79,000 clones are present, around 90% being singletons, with the ten largest covering approximately 22%. This clonotype originated in a woman between 40 and 69 years old with stage I squamous cell lung carcinoma. This specimen consisted of peripheral blood, obtained before any cancer treatment.

CDR3 in DNA: TGTGCCAGCAGCTTGCAGACAGGGAAAGGGTCTGAAGCTTTCTTT. This codes for CASSLQTGKGSEAFF. The chain joins TRBV5-4 to TRBJ1-1; 7 bases are a match to TRBD1. CDR1 is SGHNT and CDR2 is YYREEE in the germline V gene (reference sequence). Trimming took 1 base from V and 6 from J; bases not matched to a gene: 9. The CDR3 sequence is 15 residues long.